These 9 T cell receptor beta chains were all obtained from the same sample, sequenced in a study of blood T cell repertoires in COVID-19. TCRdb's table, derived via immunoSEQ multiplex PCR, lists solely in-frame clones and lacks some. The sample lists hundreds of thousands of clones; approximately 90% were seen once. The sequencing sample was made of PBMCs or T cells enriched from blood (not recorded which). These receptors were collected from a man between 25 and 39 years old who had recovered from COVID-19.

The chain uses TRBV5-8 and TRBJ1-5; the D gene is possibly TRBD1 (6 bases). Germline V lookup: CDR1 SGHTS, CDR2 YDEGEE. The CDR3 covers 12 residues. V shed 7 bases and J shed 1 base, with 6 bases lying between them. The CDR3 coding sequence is TGTGCCAGCCAGGGGAGCAATCAGCCCCAGCATTTT. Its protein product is CASQGSNQPQHF.

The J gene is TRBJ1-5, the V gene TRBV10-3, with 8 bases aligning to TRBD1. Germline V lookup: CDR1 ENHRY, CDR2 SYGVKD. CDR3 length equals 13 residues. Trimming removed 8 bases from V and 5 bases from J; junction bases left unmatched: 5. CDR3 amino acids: CAIGQGLDQPQHF. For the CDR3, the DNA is TGTGCCATCGGACAGGGATTAGATCAGCCCCAGCATTTT.

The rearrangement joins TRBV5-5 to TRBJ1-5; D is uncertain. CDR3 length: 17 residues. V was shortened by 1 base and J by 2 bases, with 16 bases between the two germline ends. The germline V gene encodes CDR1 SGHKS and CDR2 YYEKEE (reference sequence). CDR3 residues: CASSLQAISSGNQPQHF. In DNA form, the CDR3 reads TGTGCCAGCAGCTTGCAGGCCATTTCATCCGGCAATCAGCCCCAGCATTTT.

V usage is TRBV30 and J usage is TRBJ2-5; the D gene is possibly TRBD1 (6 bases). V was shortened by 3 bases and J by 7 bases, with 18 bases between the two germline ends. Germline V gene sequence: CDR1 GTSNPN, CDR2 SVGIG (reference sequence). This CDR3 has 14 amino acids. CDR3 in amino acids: CAWRQVAGVGTQYF. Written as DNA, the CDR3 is TGTGCCTGGAGACAAGTGGCAGGGGTAGGGACCCAGTACTTC.

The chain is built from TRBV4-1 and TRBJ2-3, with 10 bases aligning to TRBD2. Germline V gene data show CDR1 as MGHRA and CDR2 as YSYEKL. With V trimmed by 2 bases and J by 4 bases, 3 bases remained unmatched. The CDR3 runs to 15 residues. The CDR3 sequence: CASSQLAGESDTQYF. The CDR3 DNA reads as TGCGCCAGCAGCCAACTAGCGGGAGAATCAGATACGCAGTATTTT.

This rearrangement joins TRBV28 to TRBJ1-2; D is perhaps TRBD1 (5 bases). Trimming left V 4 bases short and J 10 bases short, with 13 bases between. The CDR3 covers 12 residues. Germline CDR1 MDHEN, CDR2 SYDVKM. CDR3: CASSSRQIDYTF. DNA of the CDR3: TGTGCCAGCAGTTCTCGACAGATCGACTACACCTTC.

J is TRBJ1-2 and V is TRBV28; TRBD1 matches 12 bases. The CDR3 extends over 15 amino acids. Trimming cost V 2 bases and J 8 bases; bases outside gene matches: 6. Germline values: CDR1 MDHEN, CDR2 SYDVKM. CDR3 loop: CASSLGTGGHGGYTF. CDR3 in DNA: TGTGCCAGCAGTTTAGGGACAGGGGGCCACGGAGGCTACACCTTC.

CDR3 sequence: CASSSSTGAGNQPQHF. In nucleotides, the CDR3 is TGTGCCAGCAGTTCCTCAACAGGGGCCGGCAATCAGCCCCAGCATTTT. The chain couples TRBV28 to TRBJ1-5; TRBD1 aligns across 7 bases. V shed 4 bases and J 2 bases; nucleotides not matched to a gene: 8. In germline, CDR1 is MDHEN, CDR2 SYDVKM. CDR3 length: 16 residues.

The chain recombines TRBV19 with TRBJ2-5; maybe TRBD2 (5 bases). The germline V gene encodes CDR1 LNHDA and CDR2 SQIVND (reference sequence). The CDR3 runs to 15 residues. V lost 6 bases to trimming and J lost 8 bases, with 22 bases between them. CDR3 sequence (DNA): TGTGCCAGTAGCCACGAGGCCGGGATCCCCGAAACCCAGTACTTC. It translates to CASSHEAGIPETQYF.